This T cell receptor (beta chain) stems from a study of cytomegalovirus exposure and HLA in healthy donors. On the study more broadly: The study's early data release held 80 million to 95 million unique TCRs from HLA-typed donors.

The study's findings and limits: Approximately 17,000 TCR beta sequences were associated with HLA alleles at 0.05 false discovery rate in a later analysis.

Germline values: CDR1 SGHTA, CDR2 FQGNSA. Trimming took 7 bases from V and 3 from J; bases not matched to a gene: 11. This CDR3 region has 16 residues. PCR employed 60 Vbeta and 13 Jbeta primers. The method was immunoSEQ multiplex PCR; TCRdb's version includes in-frame clones alone and lacks a portion of them. The sample lists hundreds of thousands of clones; 80% to 85% were seen once. As regards this clone: What it binds is unknown.

The rearrangement links TRBV7-2 to TRBJ2-1; 8 bases fit TRBD2. This receptor was obtained from a boy between 2 and 10 years old in good health and CMV-seronegative. Sequencing was performed on PBMCs. The CDR3 sequence: CASTPGSGNRYNEQFF. In DNA, the CDR3 is TGTGCCAGCACCCCGGGTAGCGGGAACCGCTACAATGAGCAGTTCTTC.